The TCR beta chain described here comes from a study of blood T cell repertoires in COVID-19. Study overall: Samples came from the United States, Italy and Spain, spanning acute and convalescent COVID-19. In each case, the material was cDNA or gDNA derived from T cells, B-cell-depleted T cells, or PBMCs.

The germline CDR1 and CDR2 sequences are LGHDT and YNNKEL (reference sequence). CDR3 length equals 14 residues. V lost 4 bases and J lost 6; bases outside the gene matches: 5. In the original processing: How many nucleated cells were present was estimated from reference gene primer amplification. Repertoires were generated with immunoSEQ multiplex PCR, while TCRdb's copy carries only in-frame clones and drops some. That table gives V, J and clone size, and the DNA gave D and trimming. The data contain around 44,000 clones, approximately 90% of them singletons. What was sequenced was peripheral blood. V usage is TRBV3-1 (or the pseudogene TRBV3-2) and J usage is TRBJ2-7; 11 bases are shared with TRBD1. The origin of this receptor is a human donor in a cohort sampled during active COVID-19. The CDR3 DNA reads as TGTGCCAGCAGCCCGGGACAGGGGGTAAGCGAGCAGTACTTC. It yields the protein CASSPGQGVSEQYF.